Presented here are 28 T cell receptor beta chains from one specimen sequenced in a study of cytotoxic CD8 clonotypes in ibrutinib-treated CLL. This table comes from immunoSEQ multiplex PCR, and its TCRdb copy is limited to in-frame clones, with some not included. The data hold some 130,000 clones, with 80% to 90% observed a single time. The specimen comprised PBMCs, sampled after 24 months of ibrutinib treatment. All receptors derive from a human donor with chronic lymphocytic leukemia.

The rearrangement joins TRBV7-2 to TRBJ2-5; D remains ambiguous. Germline assignment: CDR1 SGHTA and CDR2 FQGNSA. The CDR3 is 16 amino acids. The V end was cut by 5 bases, the J end by 5 bases, with 21 bases between. The CDR3 region has the DNA TGTGCCAGCAGCCCAAGAGGTCCCAGTAATCTGGAGACCCAGTACTTC. Amino acids: CASSPRGPSNLETQYF.

This chain connects TRBV7-2 to TRBJ2-3; TRBD1 might be the D (6 bases). The germline V gene has CDR1 SGHTA and CDR2 FQGNSA. This CDR3 spans 13 amino acids. The germline V and J ends were trimmed by 5 bases and 4 bases, with 10 bases remaining between them. CDR3 nucleotide sequence: TGTGCCAGCAGCACCTGGGGGCCAGATACGCAGTATTTT. Protein: CASSTWGPDTQYF.

The chain carries TRBV27 and TRBJ1-3; D unclear. Trimming took off 2 bases at V and 0 bases at J, with 5 bases between the two ends. CDR3 length: 14 amino acids. Germline V lookup: CDR1 MNHEY, CDR2 SMNVEV (reference sequence). This CDR3 is CASSLQSSGNTIYF. The CDR3, as DNA: TGTGCCAGCAGTTTACAGAGCTCTGGAAACACCATATATTTT.

A remark on this clone: It is unclear where the CDR3 begins or ends on the DNA, so no DNA is shown, and the CDR3 is as TCRdb lists it. The rearrangement uses TRBV21-1 and TRBJ2-3; the table names TRBD2, a call not compared with the DNA. TRBV21-1 is flagged as a pseudogene. The CDR3 contains 15 residues when both ends are counted. CDR3 sequence: CASSKFGGGTDTQYF.

The V and J genes are TRBV10-3 and TRBJ1-5; 10 nucleotides match TRBD1. V shed 0 bases and J 4 bases; nucleotides not matched to a gene: 3. CDR3 length: 16 residues. Germline CDR1 is ENHRY and CDR2 is SYGVKD. The CDR3 sequence: CAISESPGQGNQPQHF. Written as DNA, the CDR3 is TGTGCCATCAGTGAGTCACCGGGACAGGGGAATCAGCCCCAGCATTTT.

The chain employs TRBV7-9 and TRBJ1-4, with D unresolved. In germline, CDR1 is SEHNR, CDR2 FQNEAQ (reference sequence). The ends were cut back, 5 bases at V and 10 bases at J, with 14 bases in the middle. This CDR3 spans 13 amino acids. The CDR3 nucleotides read TGTGCCAGCAGCCCGCCGTCCCTCGGAAAACTGTTTTTT. Amino acid sequence: CASSPPSLGKLFF. Complete variable domain (other parts from reference TRBV7-9 and TRBJ1-4): DTGVSQNPRHKITKRGQNVTFRCDPISEHNRLYWYRQTLGQGPEFLTYFQNEAQLEKSRLLSDRFSAERPKGSFSTLEIQRTEQGDSAMYLCASSPPSLGKLFFGSGTQLSVL.

The chain couples TRBV7-2 to TRBJ2-7, with D possibly matching TRBD2 (5 bases). The germline V gene encodes CDR1 SGHTA and CDR2 FQGNSA. The CDR3 runs 16 residues. The V end was cut by 1 base, the J end by 2 bases, with 15 bases between. CDR3 sequence (DNA): TGTGCCAGCAGCTTAGGGGGTGGCGGGCATACCTACGAGCAGTACTTC. This codes for CASSLGGGGHTYEQYF.

V and J are TRBV14 and TRBJ2-1; 7 bases are a match to TRBD2. Germline V gene lookup returns CDR1 SGHDN and CDR2 FVKESK. This CDR3 contains 13 residues. V lost 7 bases to trimming and J lost 10 bases; unmatched junction nucleotides: 10. The CDR3 here is CASKPAGTWEQFF. The CDR3 coding sequence is TGTGCCAGCAAGCCAGCGGGAACTTGGGAGCAGTTCTTC.

This sequence joins TRBV6-5 and TRBJ1-1; 7 bases map to TRBD1. The germline CDR1 and CDR2 sequences are MNHEY and SVGAGI. V gave up 2 bases and J gave up 4 bases; unmatched junction bases: 1. The CDR3 consists of 13 residues. CDR3: CASSYGTVTEAFF. In DNA, the CDR3 is TGTGCCAGCAGTTACGGGACAGTCACTGAAGCTTTCTTT.

V and J are TRBV28 and TRBJ1-2; D is perhaps TRBD1 (6 bases). The CDR3 is made up of 13 amino acids. V was trimmed by 11 bases and J by 5 bases, leaving 18 bases between them. CDR1 is MDHEN, CDR2 SYDVKM, per germline. CDR3 protein: CAYGPDRNYGYTF. The CDR3 bases are TGTGCCTACGGCCCCGACAGGAATTATGGCTACACCTTC.

The J gene is TRBJ2-3, the V gene TRBV5-1, with 7 nucleotides matching TRBD1. Germline V gene lookup returns CDR1 SGHRS and CDR2 YFSETQ. The CDR3 sequence is 18 residues long. The ends lost 4 bases at V and 4 bases at J; junction bases unmatched: 18. The CDR3 here is CASSRVPTGTAIADTQYF. The CDR3 DNA sequence: TGCGCCAGCAGCCGCGTGCCTACCGGGACAGCGATCGCAGATACGCAGTATTTT.

V and J are TRBV29-1 and TRBJ2-2; TRBD1 agrees at 8 bases. Germline CDR1 is SQVTM and CDR2 is ANQGSEA. This CDR3 has 15 amino acids. J gave up 5 bases and V 4 bases, and 9 bases lay outside the gene matches. This CDR3 is CSVVRQGARTGELFF. CDR3 bases: TGCAGCGTTGTAAGGCAGGGGGCCCGAACCGGGGAGCTGTTTTTT.

The chain links TRBV7-3 to TRBJ2-3, with 10 bases lining up with TRBD2. The CDR3 extends over 16 amino acids. V shed 3 bases and J 2 bases; nucleotides not matched to a gene: 5. Germline V gene lookup returns CDR1 SGHTA and CDR2 FQGTGA. The CDR3 region has the DNA TGTGCCAGCAGCTTGATAGCGGGGGGAAACACAGATACGCAGTATTTT. Its protein product is CASSLIAGGNTDTQYF. The variable domain in full, with the rest retrieved from reference TRBV7-3 and TRBJ2-3, is GAGVSQTPSNKVTEKGKYVELRCDPISGHTALYWYRQSLGQGPEFLIYFQGTGAADDSGLPNDRFFAVRPEGSVSTLKIQRTERGDSAVYLCASSLIAGGNTDTQYFGPGTRLTVL.

The chain employs TRBV25-1 and TRBJ2-7; D is unresolved. The CDR3 sequence is 11 residues long. V lost 4 bases and J 2 bases, leaving 3 bases between the germline ends. CDR1 and CDR2 (germline): MGHDK, SYGVNS. This CDR3 is CASSGPYEQYF. The CDR3 bases are TGTGCCAGCAGTGGTCCCTACGAGCAGTACTTC.

The gene calls are TRBV2 and TRBJ2-3; 9 nucleotides agree with TRBD2. Germline-derived CDR1 and CDR2 are SNHLY and FYNNEI. V trimming: 7 bases; J trimming: 5 bases; junction bases outside the gene matches: 16. The CDR3 is 17 residues long. CDR3 nucleotide sequence: TGTGCCAGCACCTCCTGGGGCGGCGGGAGGGGAGGAGATACGCAGTATTTT. It is translated as CASTSWGGGRGGDTQYF.

The chain carries TRBV28 and TRBJ1-4; 9 bases are a match to TRBD1. Germline V lookup: CDR1 MDHEN, CDR2 SYDVKM. The CDR3 sequence is 16 residues long. With 1 base clipped from V and 6 bases from J, the junction kept 6 bases outside the gene matches. The chain's CDR3 is CASSLSPGQGDEKLFF. CDR3 bases: TGTGCCAGCAGTTTATCCCCGGGACAGGGTGATGAAAAACTGTTTTTT. Filled out from reference TRBV28 and TRBJ1-4, the complete variable domain reads DVKVTQSSRYLVKRTGEKVFLECVQDMDHENMFWYRQDPGLGLRLIYFSYDVKMKEKGDIPEGYSVSREKKERFSLILESASTNQTSMYLCASSLSPGQGDEKLFFGSGTQLSVL.

V usage is TRBV2 and J usage is TRBJ1-4; a possible D gene is TRBD1 (5 bases). The germline CDR1 and CDR2 sequences are SNHLY and FYNNEI. The V gene lost 2 bases and the J gene lost 7 bases, with 11 bases spanning the gap. The CDR3 is made up of 14 amino acids. The CDR3 sequence: CASSEMGGGEKLFF. CDR3 bases: TGTGCCAGCAGTGAAATGGGGGGAGGTGAAAAACTGTTTTTT.

As regards this clone: One end of the junction is discordant with germline, which a read error may explain. Other DNA sequences of this sample code for an identical CDR3. The rearrangement uses TRBV4-1 and TRBJ2-4, with D possibly being TRBD2 (6 bases). Germline assignment: CDR1 MGHRA and CDR2 YSYEKL. The CDR3 contains 18 residues. Written as DNA, the CDR3 is TGCGCTAGCAGCCAGGACCGGGAAACCCGACTAGGCAAAAACATTCAGTACTTC. Its protein is CASSQDRETRLGKNIQYF.

The rearrangement links TRBV7-3 to TRBJ2-2, with D possibly matching TRBD1 (6 bases). The germline V gene has CDR1 SGHTA and CDR2 FQGTGA. V was cut by 5 bases and J by 0 bases, with 10 bases left in between. The CDR3 runs 15 residues. The CDR3 sequence is CASSPTGSNTGELFF. The CDR3 DNA reads as TGTGCCAGCAGCCCGACAGGATCGAACACCGGGGAGCTGTTTTTT.

Only a few counts were recorded for this clone. The V and J genes are TRBV27 and TRBJ1-6, with D hard to call. CDR3 length: 11 residues. Germline values: CDR1 MNHEY, CDR2 SMNVEV (reference sequence). Trimming took 8 bases from V and 6 from J, leaving 5 bases between them. The CDR3 DNA sequence: TGTGCCAGCGGGGTTAATTCACCCCTCCACTTT. This gives the protein CASGVNSPLHF.

The chain has TRBV4-3 and TRBJ1-6; D is unresolved. Trimming removed 0 bases from V and 8 bases from J, with 11 bases in between. The CDR3 is made up of 15 amino acids. Germline CDR1 is LGHNA and CDR2 is YSLEER. CDR3 protein: CASSQEITSDSPLHF. The CDR3, as DNA: TGCGCCAGCAGCCAAGAGATAACCAGCGATTCACCCCTCCACTTT.

The V gene is TRBV29-1, the J gene TRBJ1-1; D is unclear. Germline V gene data show CDR1 as SQVTM and CDR2 as ANQGSEA. V was pared by 8 bases and J by 9 bases, with 19 bases between. The CDR3 loop spans 12 amino acids. The CDR3 region has the DNA TGCAGCCACACCGGGAAGTCGGATAAAGCTTTCTTT. Encoded protein: CSHTGKSDKAFF.

The V and J genes are TRBV15 and TRBJ1-1, with D maybe TRBD1 (5 bases). Per the germline V gene, CDR1 is LNHNV and CDR2 is YYDKDF (reference sequence). This CDR3 comprises 12 residues. V lost 0 bases and J 11 bases, leaving 10 bases between the germline ends. Here the CDR3 reads CATSRDQGAAFF. Written as DNA, the CDR3 is TGTGCCACCAGCAGAGATCAGGGTGCCGCTTTCTTT.

This chain links TRBV6-5 with TRBJ2-7; tentative D call: TRBD2 (6 bases). The V end lost 2 bases, the J end lost 7 bases, and 15 bases lay between the germline ends. The CDR3 sequence is 14 residues long. Germline CDR1 MNHEY, CDR2 SVGAGI. The CDR3 DNA follows: TGTGCCAGCAGTTACCCGGGACTGGTTAATGAGCAGTACTTC. Translated, it gives CASSYPGLVNEQYF.

The CDR3 DNA reads as TGTGCCAGCAGCGTACATGGCAAGAACACTGAAGCTTTCTTT. It is translated as CASSVHGKNTEAFF. V is TRBV9 and J is TRBJ1-1; D is unclear. The CDR3 runs 14 residues. V dropped 1 base and J dropped 1 base, with 8 bases sitting between them. Germline CDR1 reads SGDLS; CDR2 reads YYNGEE.

The V call is TRBV7-3, the J call TRBJ2-1, with D possibly TRBD2 on 6 matching bases. CDR3 length: 13 amino acids. Looked up from germline, CDR1 is SGHTA and CDR2 is FQGTGA. The ends were cut back, 5 bases at V and 12 bases at J, with 17 bases in the middle. This CDR3 is CASSALTSPRQFF. Here the CDR3 DNA reads TGTGCCAGCAGCGCCCTCACTAGCCCTCGGCAGTTCTTC. Full variable domain (remainder filled in from reference TRBV7-3 and TRBJ2-1): GAGVSQTPSNKVTEKGKYVELRCDPISGHTALYWYRQSLGQGPEFLIYFQGTGAADDSGLPNDRFFAVRPEGSVSTLKIQRTERGDSAVYLCASSALTSPRQFFGPGTRLTVL.

This clone was observed a few times. The chain carries TRBV6-6 and TRBJ1-5; 8 positions agree with TRBD1. The germline V gene has CDR1 MNHNY and CDR2 SVGAGI (reference sequence). V shed 2 bases, J shed 6 bases, and the junction held 0 bases outside the gene matches. The CDR3 has 13 residues. CDR3 amino acids: CASSYGQGQPQHF. DNA of the CDR3: TGTGCCAGCAGTTACGGACAGGGTCAGCCCCAGCATTTT.

The chain is built from TRBV5-1 and TRBJ2-7; TRBD2 agrees at 11 bases. V lost 4 bases and J lost 2; bases outside the gene matches: 11. CDR3 length: 17 amino acids. Germline V gene lookup returns CDR1 SGHRS and CDR2 YFSETQ. CDR3 protein: CASSLPETSGDTYEQYF. CDR3 DNA sequence: TGCGCCAGCAGCCTCCCGGAGACTAGCGGGGACACCTACGAGCAGTACTTC.